This TCR beta chain comes out of a study of shared clonotypes between healthy human individuals. Turning to the study itself: Two women and a few men aged 18 to 49 served as donors. Broader study findings: With few donors, the genetic and exposure-history diversity represented was limited.

This CDR3 is built from 15 residues. The table came from immunoSEQ multiplex PCR; TCRdb's copy has only in-frame clones and leaves some out. The sample holds around 500,000 clones, 65% to 85% seen once. Remarks on this clone: The target antigen is unknown.

Sequenced: PBMCs. The source of this sequence is a woman aged 40 to 50 in good health. Some clones in this sample may be carry-over from other donors' samples. The rearrangement uses TRBV21-1 and TRBJ1-2. TRBV21-1 is an annotated pseudogene. Here the CDR3 DNA reads TGTGCCAGCAGCAAATTAAAAACGGGTGCCTATGGCTACACCTTC. This gives the protein CASSKLKTGAYGYTF.